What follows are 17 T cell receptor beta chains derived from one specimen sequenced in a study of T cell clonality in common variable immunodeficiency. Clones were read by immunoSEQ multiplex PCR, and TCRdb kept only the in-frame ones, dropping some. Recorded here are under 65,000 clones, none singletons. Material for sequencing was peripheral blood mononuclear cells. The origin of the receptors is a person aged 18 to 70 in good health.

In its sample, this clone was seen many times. The part of the CDR3 DNA that was read is TGCAGTGCTAGCCGACTAGAGAATGAG. This codes for CSASRLENE. The CDR3 in its entirety is CSASRLENEQFF. The chain joins TRBV20-1 to TRBJ2-1, with D maybe TRBD2 (6 bases). The CDR3 extends 3 residues past the end of the read, so its final part is completed from the germline J gene. Trimming shortened V by 3 bases and J by 7 bases, and 10 bases separated the two germline ends. The CDR3 length is 12 residues. Per the germline V gene, CDR1 is DFQATT and CDR2 is SNEGSKA (reference sequence).

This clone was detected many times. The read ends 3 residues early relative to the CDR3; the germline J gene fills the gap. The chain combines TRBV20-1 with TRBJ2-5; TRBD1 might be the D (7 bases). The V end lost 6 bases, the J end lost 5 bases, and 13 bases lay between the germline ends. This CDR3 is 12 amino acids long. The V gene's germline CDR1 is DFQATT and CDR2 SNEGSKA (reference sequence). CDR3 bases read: TGCAGTGCCACCAGGGGGGTGGAGACC. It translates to CSATRGVET. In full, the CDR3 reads CSATRGVETQYF.

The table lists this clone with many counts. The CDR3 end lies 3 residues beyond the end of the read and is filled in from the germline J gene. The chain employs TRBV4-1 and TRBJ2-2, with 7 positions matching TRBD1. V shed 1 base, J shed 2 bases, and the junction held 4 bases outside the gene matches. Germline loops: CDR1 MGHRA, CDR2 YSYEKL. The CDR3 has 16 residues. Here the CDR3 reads CASSQVRGPNTGELFF. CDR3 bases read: TGCGCCAGCAGCCAAGTAAGGGGGCCAAACACCGGGGAG.

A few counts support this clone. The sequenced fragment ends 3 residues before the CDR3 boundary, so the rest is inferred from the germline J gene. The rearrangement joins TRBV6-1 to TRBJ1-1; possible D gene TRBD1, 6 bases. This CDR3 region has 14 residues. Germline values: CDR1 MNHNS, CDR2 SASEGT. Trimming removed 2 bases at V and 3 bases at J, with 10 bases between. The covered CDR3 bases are TGTGCCAGCAGTGAAAACAGGGAAGACACTGAA. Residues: CASSENREDTE. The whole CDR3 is CASSENREDTEAFF.

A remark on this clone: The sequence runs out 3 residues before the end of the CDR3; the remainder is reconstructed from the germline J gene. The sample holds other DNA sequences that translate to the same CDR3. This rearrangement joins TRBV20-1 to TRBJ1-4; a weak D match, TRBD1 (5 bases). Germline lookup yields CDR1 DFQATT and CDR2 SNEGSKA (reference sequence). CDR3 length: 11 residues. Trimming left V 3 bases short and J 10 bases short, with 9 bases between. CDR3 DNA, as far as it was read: TGCAGTGCTAGTAAGGGGCGAAAA. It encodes CSASKGRK. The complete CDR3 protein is CSASKGRKLFF.

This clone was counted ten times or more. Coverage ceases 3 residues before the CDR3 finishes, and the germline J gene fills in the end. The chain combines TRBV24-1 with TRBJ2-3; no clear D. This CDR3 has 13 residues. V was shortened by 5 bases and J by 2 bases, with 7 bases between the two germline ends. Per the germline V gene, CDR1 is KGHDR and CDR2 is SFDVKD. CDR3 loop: CATSGADTDTQYF. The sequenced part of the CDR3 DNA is TGTGCCACCAGTGGGGCAGACACAGATACG.

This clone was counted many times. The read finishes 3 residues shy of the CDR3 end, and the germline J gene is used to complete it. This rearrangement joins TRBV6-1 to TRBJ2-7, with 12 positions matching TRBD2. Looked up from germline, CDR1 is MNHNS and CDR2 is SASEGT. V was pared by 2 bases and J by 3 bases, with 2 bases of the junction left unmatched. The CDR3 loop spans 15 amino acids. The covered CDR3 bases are TGTGCCAGCAGTGAACTAGCGGGAGGGGTCTACGAG. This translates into CASSELAGGVYE. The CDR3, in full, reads CASSELAGGVYEQYF.

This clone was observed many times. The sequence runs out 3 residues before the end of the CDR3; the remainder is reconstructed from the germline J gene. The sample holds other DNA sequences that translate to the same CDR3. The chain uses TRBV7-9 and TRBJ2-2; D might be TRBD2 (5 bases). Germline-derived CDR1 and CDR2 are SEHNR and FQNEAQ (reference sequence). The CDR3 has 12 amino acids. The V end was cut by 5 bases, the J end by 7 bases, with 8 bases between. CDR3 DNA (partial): TGTGCCAGCAGCCTTAGCGTCGGGGAG. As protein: CASSLSVGE. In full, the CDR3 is CASSLSVGELFF.

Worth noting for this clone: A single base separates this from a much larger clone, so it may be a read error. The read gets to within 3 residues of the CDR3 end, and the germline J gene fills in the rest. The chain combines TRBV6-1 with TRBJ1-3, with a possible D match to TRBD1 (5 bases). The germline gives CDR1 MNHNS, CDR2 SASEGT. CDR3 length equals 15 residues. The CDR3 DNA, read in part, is TGTGTCAGCAGTGAAAGGGGCATCTCTGGAAACACC. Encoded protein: CVSSERGISGNT. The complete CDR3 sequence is CVSSERGISGNTIYF.

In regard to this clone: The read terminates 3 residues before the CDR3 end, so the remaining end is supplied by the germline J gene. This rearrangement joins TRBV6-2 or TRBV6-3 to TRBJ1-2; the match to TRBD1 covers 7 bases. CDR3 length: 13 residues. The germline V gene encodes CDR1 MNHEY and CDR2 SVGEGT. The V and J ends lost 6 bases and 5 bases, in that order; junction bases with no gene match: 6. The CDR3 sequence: CASSTGTVYGYTF. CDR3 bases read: TGTGCCAGCAGCACCGGGACAGTTTATGGC.

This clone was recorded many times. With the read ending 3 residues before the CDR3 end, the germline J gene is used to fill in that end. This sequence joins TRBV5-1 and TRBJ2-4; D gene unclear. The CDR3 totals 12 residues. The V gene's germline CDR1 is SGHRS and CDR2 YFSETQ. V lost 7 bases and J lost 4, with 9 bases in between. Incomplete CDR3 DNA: TGCGCCAGCGCGACTGAAAAAAACATT. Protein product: CASATEKNI. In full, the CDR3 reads CASATEKNIQYF.

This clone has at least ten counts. The CDR3 is CASSLRQGNIQYF. The part of the CDR3 DNA that was read is TGTGCCAGCAGCCTTCGACAGGGGAACATT. V gene TRBV11-2 combines with J gene TRBJ2-4, with 8 bases aligning to TRBD1. Read sequence stops 3 residues before the CDR3 end, and the germline J gene provides the missing end. V gave up 5 bases and J gave up 7 bases; unmatched junction bases: 4. Germline V gives CDR1 SGHAT, CDR2 FQNNGV. This CDR3 region has 13 residues.

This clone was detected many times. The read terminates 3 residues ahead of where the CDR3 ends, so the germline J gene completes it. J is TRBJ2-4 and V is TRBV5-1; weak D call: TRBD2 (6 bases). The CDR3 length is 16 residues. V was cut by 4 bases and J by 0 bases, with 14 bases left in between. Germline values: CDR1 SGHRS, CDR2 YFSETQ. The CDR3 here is CASSTEAGGAKNIQYF. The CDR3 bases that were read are TGCGCCAGCAGCACGGAGGCCGGGGGAGCCAAAAACATT.

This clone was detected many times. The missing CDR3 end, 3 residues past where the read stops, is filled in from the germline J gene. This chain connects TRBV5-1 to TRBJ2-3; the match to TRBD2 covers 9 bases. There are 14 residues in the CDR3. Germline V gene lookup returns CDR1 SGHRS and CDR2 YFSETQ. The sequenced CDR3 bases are TGCGCCAGCAGCTTGGCTAGCGGGGAAGAGACG. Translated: CASSLASGEET. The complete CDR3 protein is CASSLASGEETQYF.

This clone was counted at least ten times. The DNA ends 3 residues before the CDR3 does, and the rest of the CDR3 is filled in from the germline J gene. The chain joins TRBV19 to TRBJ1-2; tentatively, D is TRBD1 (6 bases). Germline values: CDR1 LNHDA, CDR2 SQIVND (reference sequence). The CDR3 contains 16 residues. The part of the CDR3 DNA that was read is TGTGCCAGTAGTATCCACCACCTTAACAGGGCGGGCGGC. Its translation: CASSIHHLNRAGG. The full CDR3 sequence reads CASSIHHLNRAGGYTF.

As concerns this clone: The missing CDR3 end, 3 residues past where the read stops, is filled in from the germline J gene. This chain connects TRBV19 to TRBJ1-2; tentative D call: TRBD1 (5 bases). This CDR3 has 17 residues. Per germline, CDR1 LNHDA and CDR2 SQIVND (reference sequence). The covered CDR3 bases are TGTGCCAGTAGCGGGACTAGCGGTCCGAGCTCCTACAATGAC. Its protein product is CASSGTSGPSSYND. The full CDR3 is CASSGTSGPSSYNDYTF.

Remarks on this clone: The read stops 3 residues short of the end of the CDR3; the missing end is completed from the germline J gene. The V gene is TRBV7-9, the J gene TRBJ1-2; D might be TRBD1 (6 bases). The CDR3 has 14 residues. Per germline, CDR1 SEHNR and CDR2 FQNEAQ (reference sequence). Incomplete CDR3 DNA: TGTGCCAGCAGCTTACAGGGGCCCACAGATACC. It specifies CASSLQGPTDT. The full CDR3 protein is CASSLQGPTDTYTF.